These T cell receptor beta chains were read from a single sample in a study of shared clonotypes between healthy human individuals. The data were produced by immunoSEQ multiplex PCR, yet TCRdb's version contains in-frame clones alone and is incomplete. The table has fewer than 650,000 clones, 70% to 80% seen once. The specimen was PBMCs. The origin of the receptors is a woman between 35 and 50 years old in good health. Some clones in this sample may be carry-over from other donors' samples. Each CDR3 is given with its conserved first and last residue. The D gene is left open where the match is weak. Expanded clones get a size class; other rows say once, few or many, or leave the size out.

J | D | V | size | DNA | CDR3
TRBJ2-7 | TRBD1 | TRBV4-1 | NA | TGCGCCAGCAGTGGGACAGGGGGCGCCCACGAGCAGTACTTC | CASSGTGGAHEQYF
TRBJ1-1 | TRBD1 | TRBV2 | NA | TGTGCCAGCAGTGCCAGGGGGCGCGTCTCTGCTTTCTTT | CASSARGRVSAFF
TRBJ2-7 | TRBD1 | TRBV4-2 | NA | TGTGCCAGCAGCCAAGGGACAGGGGCCGTTTACGAGCAGTACTTC | CASSQGTGAVYEQYF
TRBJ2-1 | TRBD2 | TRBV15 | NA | TGTGCCACCAGCAGAAGGACTAGCGGGAGACATGAGCAGTTCTTC | CATSRRTSGRHEQFF
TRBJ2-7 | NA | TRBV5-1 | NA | TGCGCCAGCAGCGAGGGACGGCTTCCCTACGAGCAGTACTTC | CASSEGRLPYEQYF
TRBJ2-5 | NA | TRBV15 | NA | TGTGCCACCAGCCCCGTTGCGGCAGAGACCCAGTACTTC | CATSPVAAETQYF
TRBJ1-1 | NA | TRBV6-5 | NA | TGTGCCAGCAGTGGATACAGGGAGGGCACTGAAGCTTTCTTT | CASSGYREGTEAFF
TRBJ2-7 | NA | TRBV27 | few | TGTGCCAGCAGTTACGGGACACCAATTTCCTACGAGCAGTACTTC | CASSYGTPISYEQYF
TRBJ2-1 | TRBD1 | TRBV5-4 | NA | TGTGCCAGCAGCTTGGATAGGGGGCCCTACAATGAGCAGTTCTTC | CASSLDRGPYNEQFF
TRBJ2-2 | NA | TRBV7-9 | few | TGTGCCAGCGCTCGTGGGAGCTTGGACGGGGAGCTGTTTTTT | CASARGSLDGELFF
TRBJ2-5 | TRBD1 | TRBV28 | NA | TGTGCCAGCAGTTCTTTTGGGACAGGGGAAGAGACCCAGTACTTC | CASSSFGTGEETQYF
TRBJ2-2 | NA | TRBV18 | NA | TGTGCCAGCTCACCGTTGACCGCCACCGGGGAGCTGTTTTTT | CASSPLTATGELFF
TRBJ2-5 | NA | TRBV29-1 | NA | TGCAGCGTTGGGGGACGGCTGTCGGGAGAGACCCAGTACTTC | CSVGGRLSGETQYF
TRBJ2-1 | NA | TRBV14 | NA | TGTGCCAGCAGCCAAGATCTGGGAAGGGATGAGCAGTTCTTC | CASSQDLGRDEQFF
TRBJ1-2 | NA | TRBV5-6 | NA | TGTGCCAGCAGCTTTCGGTTGCAGGGCCATGGCTACACCTTC | CASSFRLQGHGYTF
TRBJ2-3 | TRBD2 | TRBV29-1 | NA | TGCAGCGTTGTAGCGGGACCAGATACGCAGTATTTT | CSVVAGPDTQYF
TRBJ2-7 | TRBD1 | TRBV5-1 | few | TGCGCCAGCAGCTTGGCCGGGACAGGAGGGGGCGAGCAGTACTTC | CASSLAGTGGGEQYF
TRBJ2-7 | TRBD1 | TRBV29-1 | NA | TGCAGCGTTGAAAAGCGGACAGGGGGAGGCGAGCAGTACTTC | CSVEKRTGGGEQYF
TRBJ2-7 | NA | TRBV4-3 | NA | TGCGCCAGCAGCCCTGGTTTAGGGGAGAGCTACGAGCAGTACTTC | CASSPGLGESYEQYF
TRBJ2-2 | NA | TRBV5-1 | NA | TGCGCCAGCAAGGGGGATCTCGGGGAGCTGTTTTTT | CASKGDLGELFF
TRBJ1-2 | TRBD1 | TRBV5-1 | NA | TGCGCCAGCAGCGAGGGACAGTACTATGGCTACACCTTC | CASSEGQYYGYTF
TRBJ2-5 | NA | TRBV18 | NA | TGTGCCAGCTCACCTACAGGGAGCGAGACCCAGTACTTC | CASSPTGSETQYF
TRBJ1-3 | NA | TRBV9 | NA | TGTGCCAGCAGCGTAGTTGAGTCTGGAAACACCATATATTTT | CASSVVESGNTIYF
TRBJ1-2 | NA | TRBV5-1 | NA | TGCGCCAGCAGCTTGGACGCGGGCGATGGGTATGGCTACACCTTC | CASSLDAGDGYGYTF
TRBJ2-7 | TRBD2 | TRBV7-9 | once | TGTGCCAGCAGCTTCGGGAGAGGCGGGGGTTACGAGCAGTACTTC | CASSFGRGGGYEQYF
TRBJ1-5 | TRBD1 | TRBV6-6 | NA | TGTGCCAGCAGACAGGGACAGGGTCATCAGCCCCAGCATTTT | CASRQGQGHQPQHF
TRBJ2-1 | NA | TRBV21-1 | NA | TGTGCCAGCAGCCTTCGACGAAGAGATGAGCAGTTCTTC | CASSLRRRDEQFF
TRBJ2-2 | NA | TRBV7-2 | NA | TGTGCCAGCAGCCCCCTCCAGACCTACGGGGAGCTGTTTTTT | CASSPLQTYGELFF
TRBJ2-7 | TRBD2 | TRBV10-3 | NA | TGTGCCATCAGCGGGACTAGCGGAACCTACGAGCAGTACTTC | CAISGTSGTYEQYF
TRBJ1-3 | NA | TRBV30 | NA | TGTGCCTGGAATTATCAGGGGTACGGAAACACCATATATTTT | CAWNYQGYGNTIYF
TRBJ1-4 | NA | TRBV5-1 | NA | TGCGCCAGTAGATCCCGACGTGATGAAAAACTGTTTTTT | CASRSRRDEKLFF
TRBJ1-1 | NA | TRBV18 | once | TGTGCCAGCTCACCAGGGCAGGTCGGGGACACTGAAGCTTTCTTT | CASSPGQVGDTEAFF
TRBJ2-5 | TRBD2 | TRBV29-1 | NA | TGCAGCGTTGATGAGGTAGCGGGATGGGAGACCCAGTACTTC | CSVDEVAGWETQYF